A selection of T cell receptor beta chains follows, all from one sample in a study of T cells in Graves' hyperthyroidism and ophthalmopathy. Via MiXCR, TCRdb re-called the multiplex PCR reads, giving one row per CDR3 protein. Found here are more than 500,000 distinct CDR3 sequences, around 16% of them singletons; the top ten hold about 29%. The specimen was blood. The receptors here all came from a woman younger than 45 with Graves' ophthalmopathy. Both conserved end residues are trimmed from each CDR3. Fields, in order: J gene, V gene, CDR3 length, CDR3 protein.

J: TRBJ2-5; V: TRBV18; length: 9; CDR3: ASSGRETQY
J: TRBJ2-7; V: TRBV20-1; length: 13; CDR3: SARDPTGRGYEQY
J: TRBJ2-7; V: TRBV7-9; length: 9; CDR3: ASSPEYEQY
J: TRBJ1-3; V: TRBV7-2; length: 12; CDR3: ATGTGITGNTIY
J: TRBJ1-4; V: TRBV7-9; length: 12; CDR3: ASSLSLTNEKLF
J: TRBJ2-7; V: TRBV5-5; length: 14; CDR3: ASSLSAVTGNYEQY
J: TRBJ2-3; V: TRBV7-2; length: 13; CDR3: ASSRGTGGTDTQY
J: TRBJ2-1; V: TRBV6-2/TRBV6-3; length: 14; CDR3: ASSYSGTSAWSEQF
J: TRBJ2-5; V: TRBV20-1; length: 12; CDR3: SAAGTPSQETQY
J: TRBJ1-6; V: TRBV18; length: 14; CDR3: ASSVTGTGRDSPLH
J: TRBJ2-5; V: TRBV20-1; length: 11; CDR3: SARVPLSETQY
J: TRBJ2-7; V: TRBV28; length: 13; CDR3: ASSFLRSQLYEQY
J: TRBJ1-6; V: TRBV20-1; length: 15; CDR3: SAYPRPGGSYNSPLH
J: TRBJ2-7; V: TRBV5-1; length: 13; CDR3: ASSLAVDFTYEQY
J: TRBJ1-2; V: TRBV5-1; length: 11; CDR3: ASSFGAEDGYT
J: TRBJ2-3; V: TRBV5-1; length: 13; CDR3: ASSLQVLVTDTQY
J: TRBJ2-3; V: TRBV14; length: 13; CDR3: ASSQVPRTSDTQY
J: TRBJ2-7; V: TRBV7-9; length: 15; CDR3: ASSQESPGLELYEQY
J: TRBJ2-7; V: TRBV5-4; length: 11; CDR3: ASSLRGNYEQY
J: TRBJ2-7; V: TRBV28; length: 13; CDR3: ASSLSGQGDYEQY
J: TRBJ2-7; V: TRBV28; length: 13; CDR3: ASSQQTSGVYEQY
J: TRBJ2-3; V: TRBV28; length: 15; CDR3: ASSRQGRGLGTDTQY
J: TRBJ2-1; V: TRBV7-9; length: 14; CDR3: ASSLRLTGSLDEQF
J: TRBJ2-7; V: TRBV7-2; length: 13; CDR3: ASSLNARELYEQY
J: TRBJ2-2; V: TRBV11-2; length: 13; CDR3: ASRVQGPDTGELF
J: TRBJ2-1; V: TRBV5-1; length: 16; CDR3: ASSFPSGSTRSYNEQF
J: TRBJ2-7; V: TRBV5-1; length: 11; CDR3: ASSFGEVGEQY
J: TRBJ2-2; V: TRBV4-1; length: 12; CDR3: ASSQDRRDRELF
J: TRBJ2-2; V: TRBV4-1; length: 16; CDR3: ASSQWGLAGGGTGELF
J: TRBJ2-7; V: TRBV11-2; length: 12; CDR3: ASSLDSISYEQY
J: TRBJ2-7; V: TRBV20-1; length: 11; CDR3: SARWREPHEQY
J: TRBJ1-1; V: TRBV30; length: 11; CDR3: AWSVSELTEAF
J: TRBJ2-7; V: TRBV2; length: 10; CDR3: ASSFQNYEQY
J: TRBJ2-1; V: TRBV12-3/TRBV12-4; length: 13; CDR3: ASRPGTGGYNEQF
J: TRBJ2-3; V: TRBV19; length: 12; CDR3: ASKDTSSTDTQY
J: TRBJ2-3; V: TRBV19; length: 13; CDR3: ASSKMTASTDTQY
J: TRBJ2-3; V: TRBV9; length: 14; CDR3: ASSVAVGRVQDTQY
J: TRBJ2-3; V: TRBV28; length: 14; CDR3: ASSSLGLAGSGAQY
J: TRBJ1-1; V: TRBV3-1; length: 12; CDR3: ASSQVRDWTEAF
J: TRBJ1-2; V: TRBV6-9; length: 9; CDR3: ASSSKEGYT
J: TRBJ2-7; V: TRBV7-2; length: 13; CDR3: ASSPEFFFSYEQY
J: TRBJ1-2; V: TRBV4-1; length: 14; CDR3: ASSQRGALANYGYT
J: TRBJ2-1; V: TRBV5-8; length: 17; CDR3: ASSSLGLAGVAGYNEQF
J: TRBJ2-3; V: TRBV28; length: 15; CDR3: ASSTRTSGRAKDTQY
J: TRBJ1-2; V: TRBV20-1; length: 11; CDR3: SALDRVNYGYT
J: TRBJ2-7; V: TRBV14; length: 10; CDR3: ASSRLGVEQY
J: TRBJ2-2; V: TRBV20-1; length: 12; CDR3: SARSGGRTRELF
J: TRBJ1-1; V: TRBV19; length: 11; CDR3: ASLQPTTGQAF
J: TRBJ2-1; V: TRBV20-1; length: 11; CDR3: RGTSGSYNEQF
J: TRBJ2-5; V: TRBV7-9; length: 11; CDR3: ASSGSLAETQY
J: TRBJ2-1; V: TRBV20-1; length: 8; CDR3: SVSWNEQF